A selection of T cell receptor beta chains follows, all from one sample in a study of cytomegalovirus exposure and HLA in healthy donors. The method was immunoSEQ multiplex PCR; TCRdb's version includes in-frame clones alone and lacks a portion of them. Of about 60,000 clones detected, roughly 86% appear once; the ten largest clones hold about 1.5%. The sample was PBMCs. All receptors come from a young man in good health and CMV-seronegative. Each CDR3 is given with its conserved first and last residue. A D gene is named only where the DNA matches it firmly. Not every row has a clone size; where given, it reads once, few, many or a size class.

clone_size,d_call,j_call,v_call,cdr3_nt,cdr3_aa
-,TRBD1,TRBJ1-6,TRBV9,TGTGCCAGCAGGGCCGGGACAGTCAATTCACCCCTCCACTTT,CASRAGTVNSPLHF
once,-,TRBJ1-2,TRBV30,TGTGCCTGGAAAGCTTATGGCTACACCTTC,CAWKAYGYTF
-,-,TRBJ1-4,TRBV11-3,TGTGCCAGCAGCTTCTCGGGGACACGCTCCCCCATTTTT,CASSFSGTRSPIF
-,-,TRBJ2-2,TRBV4-2,TGTGCCAGCAGCCAAGACAGGGCACTCCACACCGGGGAGCTGTTTTTT,CASSQDRALHTGELFF
-,-,TRBJ2-5,TRBV28,TGTGCCAGCAAGAGGGGGGGTCAACAAGAGACCCAGTACTTC,CASKRGGQQETQYF
-,-,TRBJ2-1,TRBV2,TGTGCCAGCGCGGCGGACAGCTCCTACAATGAGCAGTTCTTC,CASAADSSYNEQFF
-,-,TRBJ2-7,TRBV5-4,TGTGCCAGCAGCTCGAGGTCGTCACTTGACGGCGAGCAGTACTTC,CASSSRSSLDGEQYF
-,-,TRBJ1-2,TRBV25-1,TGTGCCAGCGTCAGGACACCCTATGGCTACACCTTC,CASVRTPYGYTF
-,-,TRBJ2-7,TRBV20-1,TGCAGTGCTCAGGGGACCTACGAGCAGTACTTC,CSAQGTYEQYF
few,-,TRBJ1-1,TRBV7-2,TGTGCCAGCAGCATAAGAGGGGGGAACACTGAAGCTTTCTTT,CASSIRGGNTEAFF
-,TRBD2,TRBJ2-1,TRBV5-1,TGCGCCAGCAGCGTTGGACTAGCGGGGGGGTGGGACAATGAGCAGTTCTTC,CASSVGLAGGWDNEQFF
-,TRBD2,TRBJ2-7,TRBV5-4,TGTGCCAGCAGCTTCGCTAGCGGGGGGGGCTGGGAGCAGTACTTC,CASSFASGGGWEQYF
-,-,TRBJ1-1,TRBV7-8,TGTGCCAGCAGCTTACAGGGTGACACTGAAGCTTTCTTT,CASSLQGDTEAFF
-,TRBD2,TRBJ2-4,TRBV29-1,TGCAGCGTAGACGGGGGGGAGTACTTC,CSVDGGEYF
few,TRBD1,TRBJ2-1,TRBV6-1,TGTGCCAGCAGTGCCCAGGGGGCAGGCAATGAGCAGTTCTTC,CASSAQGAGNEQFF
-,-,TRBJ2-5,TRBV7-9,TGTGCCAGCAGCTTAGGAGCAGGTTTAGGAGAGACCCAGTACTTC,CASSLGAGLGETQYF
-,TRBD1,TRBJ1-5,TRBV30,TGTGCCTGGGACGAGGGACAGGGAGTTTATAGCAATCAGCCCCAGCATTTT,CAWDEGQGVYSNQPQHF
-,TRBD1,TRBJ2-7,TRBV7-9,TGTGCCAGCAGCTTAGGGCAGGGGGCGCTCCACGAGCAGTACTTC,CASSLGQGALHEQYF
-,-,TRBJ1-1,TRBV6-1,TGTGCCAGCAGTGAAGCTGGGGGGGCGGTGGCTTTCTTT,CASSEAGGAVAFF
few,-,TRBJ1-6,TRBV28,TGTGCCAGCACCGAAGTTGCCGTGGTGAGCTCCTATAATTCACCCCTCCACTTT,CASTEVAVVSSYNSPLHF
-,-,TRBJ1-5,TRBV7-8,TGTGCCAGCAGTCCAGCAGTGGCGGGTCAGCCCCAGCATTTT,CASSPAVAGQPQHF
-,-,TRBJ1-2,TRBV7-6,TGTGCCAGCAGCCCCTGGTCGGGGGAGGGCGTCTATGGCTACACCTTC,CASSPWSGEGVYGYTF
-,TRBD1,TRBJ2-1,TRBV10-1,TGCGCCAGCAGTGGGAGAGCTGGACAGGGTAAGAATGAGCAGTTCTTC,CASSGRAGQGKNEQFF
-,TRBD1,TRBJ1-5,TRBV11-2,TGTGCCAGCAGCTTAGAAGGGGGCGGTGGCCAGCCCCAGCATTTT,CASSLEGGGGQPQHF
-,-,TRBJ2-7,TRBV29-1,TGCAGCGTTGAAGGAACGGGGAACTCCTACGAGCAGTACTTC,CSVEGTGNSYEQYF
once,-,TRBJ1-1,TRBV30,TGTGCCTGGAGTGAGGGAGTTTTGAACACTGAAGCTTTCTTT,CAWSEGVLNTEAFF
-,TRBD1,TRBJ1-1,TRBV7-9,TGTGCCAGCAGCCCCGCAGGGGGTATGAACTCTGAAGCTTTCTTT,CASSPAGGMNSEAFF
once,-,TRBJ2-3,TRBV5-1,TGCGCCAGCAGCTCGCAGGGAACAGATACGCAGTATTTT,CASSSQGTDTQYF
-,-,TRBJ1-5,TRBV5-1,TGCGCCAGCAGCTTGGTAGGGGGAAGCAATCAGCCCCAGCATTTT,CASSLVGGSNQPQHF
-,-,TRBJ2-3,TRBV9,TGTGCCAGCAGCGTCGTGGGCGCAGATACGCAGTATTTT,CASSVVGADTQYF
-,TRBD1,TRBJ2-3,TRBV7-3,TGTGCCAGCAGCTCACAGGGGTCCGGCACAGATACGCAGTATTTT,CASSSQGSGTDTQYF
-,-,TRBJ2-1,TRBV18,TGTGCCAGCTCACCCCAAGGGGCCAACTCCTACAATGAGCAGTTCTTC,CASSPQGANSYNEQFF
-,-,TRBJ2-7,TRBV4-1,TGCGCCAGCAGCCAAGTCCCTTCCGGGACTTCTTTCTACGAGCAGTACTTC,CASSQVPSGTSFYEQYF
-,-,TRBJ2-5,TRBV9,TGTGCCAGCAGCGTAGGTGCCGGGTCTGGCCAAGAGACCCAGTACTTC,CASSVGAGSGQETQYF
-,-,TRBJ2-7,TRBV5-8,TGTGCCAGCAGCCTCGGGGGTCGGGGGACCTACGAGCAGTACTTC,CASSLGGRGTYEQYF
-,TRBD1,TRBJ2-7,TRBV7-9,TGTGCCAGCAGCTCCCACGTCCAGGGGGCTGGTTACGAGCAGTACTTC,CASSSHVQGAGYEQYF
-,-,TRBJ2-1,TRBV2,TGTGCCAGCAGCGCAGCTAGCTCCTACAATGAGCAGTTCTTC,CASSAASSYNEQFF
once,TRBD1,TRBJ2-1,TRBV7-8,TGTGCCAGCAGCTTAGCCCAGGGGGTTAACAATGAGCAGTTCTTC,CASSLAQGVNNEQFF
-,-,TRBJ2-3,TRBV13,TGTGCCAGCAGCCCCGTGGAGAAAGGGGTAGATACGCAGTATTTT,CASSPVEKGVDTQYF